The entry below gives a single TCR beta chain sequence along with its context. The data stem from a study of blood T cell repertoires in COVID-19. Some clones are missing from TCRdb's copy, which holds only in-frame ones; the method was immunoSEQ multiplex PCR. The sample records 110,000 to 150,000 clones, 65% to 85% being singletons. The germline V and J ends were trimmed by 5 bases and 2 bases, with 16 bases remaining between them. In germline, CDR1 is MNHNY, CDR2 SVGAGI (reference sequence). This CDR3 comprises 15 residues. This clonotype originated in a human donor in a cohort sampled during active COVID-19. The source material was peripheral blood. The V gene is TRBV6-6, the J gene TRBJ2-7, with TRBD1 as a possible D gene (5 bases). The CDR3 sequence: CASSAIPGKAYEQYF. CDR3 DNA: TGTGCCAGCAGTGCCATCCCAGGGAAGGCCTACGAGCAGTACTTC.